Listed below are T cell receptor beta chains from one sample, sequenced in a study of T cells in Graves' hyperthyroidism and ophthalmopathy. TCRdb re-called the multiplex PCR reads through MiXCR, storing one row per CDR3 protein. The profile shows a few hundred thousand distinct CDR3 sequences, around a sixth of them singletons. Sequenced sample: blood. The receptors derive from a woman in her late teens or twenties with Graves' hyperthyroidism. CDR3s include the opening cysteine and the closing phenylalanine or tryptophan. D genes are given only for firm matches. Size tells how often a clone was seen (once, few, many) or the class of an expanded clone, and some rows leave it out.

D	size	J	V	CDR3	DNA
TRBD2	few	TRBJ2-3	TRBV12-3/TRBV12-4	CASSLRSAGVGVDTQYF	TGTGCCAGCAGTTTAAGGTCGGCGGGAGTCGGCGTAGATACGCAGTATTTT
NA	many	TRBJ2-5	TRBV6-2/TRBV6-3	CASSYSPLQSSRAVETQYF	TGTGCCAGCAGTTACTCACCCTTACAAAGTAGTCGGGCGGTGGAGACCCAGTACTTC
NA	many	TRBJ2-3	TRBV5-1	CASASGITPDTQYF	TGCGCCAGCGCATCGGGTATTACTCCAGATACGCAGTATTTT
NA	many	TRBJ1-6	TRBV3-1	CASSRREGTYNSPLHF	TGTGCCAGCAGTCGCCGGGAGGGAACCTATAATTCACCCCTCCACTTT
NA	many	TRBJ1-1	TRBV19	CASSRQMNTEAFF	TGTGCCTCCTCCCGACAGATGAACACTGAAGCTTTCTTT
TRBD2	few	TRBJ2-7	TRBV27	CASSPLAGGPSPYEQYF	TGTGCCAGCAGTCCCCTAGCGGGAGGGCCCTCTCCCTACGAGCAGTACTTC
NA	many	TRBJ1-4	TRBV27	CASRTATNEKLFF	TGTGCCAGCAGGACTGCAACTAATGAAAAACTGTTTTTT
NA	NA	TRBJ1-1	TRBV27	CASSPIGGSTEAFF	TGTGCCAGCTCACCAATTGGGGGGAGCACTGAAGCTTTCTTT
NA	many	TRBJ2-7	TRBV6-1	CASSPTAHEQYF	TGTGCCAGCAGTCCGACAGCCCACGAGCAGTACTTC
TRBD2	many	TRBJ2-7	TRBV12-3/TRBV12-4	CASRRFLGGSSYEQYF	TGTGCCAGCAGACGGTTTCTCGGGGGGAGCTCCTACGAGCAGTACTTC
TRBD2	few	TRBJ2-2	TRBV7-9	CANDGPGGLFF	TGTGCCAATGACGGTCCGGGAGGGCTGTTTTTT
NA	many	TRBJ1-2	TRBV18	CASSRDGSYGYTF	TGTGCCAGCTCACGGGACGGGAGCTATGGCTACACCTTC
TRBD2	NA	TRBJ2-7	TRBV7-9	CASSLPTGTSGTDAHEQYF	TGCGCCAGCAGCTTACCCACCGGGACTAGCGGGACAGACGCCCACGAGCAGTACTTC